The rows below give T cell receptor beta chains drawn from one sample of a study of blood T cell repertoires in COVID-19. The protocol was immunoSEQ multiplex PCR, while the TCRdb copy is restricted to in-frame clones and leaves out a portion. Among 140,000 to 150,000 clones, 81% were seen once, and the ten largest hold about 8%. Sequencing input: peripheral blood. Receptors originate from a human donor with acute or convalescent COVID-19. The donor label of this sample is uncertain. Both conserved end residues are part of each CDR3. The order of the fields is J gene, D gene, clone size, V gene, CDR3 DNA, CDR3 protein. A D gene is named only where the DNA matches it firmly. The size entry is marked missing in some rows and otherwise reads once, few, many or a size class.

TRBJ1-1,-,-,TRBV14,TGTGCCAGCTTGGAGGGGTGGAACACTGAAGCTTTCTTT,CASLEGWNTEAFF
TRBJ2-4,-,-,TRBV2,TGTGCCAGCTACAAGCCAGGGGAACTAGCCAAAAACATTCAGTACTTC,CASYKPGELAKNIQYF
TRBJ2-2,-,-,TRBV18,TGTGCCAGCTTAAACGCGGGGAACACCGGGGAGCTGTTTTTT,CASLNAGNTGELFF
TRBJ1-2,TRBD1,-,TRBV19,TGTGCCAGTACGACGACAGGGGGAAGCTATGGCTACACCTTC,CASTTTGGSYGYTF
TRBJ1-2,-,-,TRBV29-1,TGCAGCGCTGAGCTAAACTATGGCTACACCTTC,CSAELNYGYTF
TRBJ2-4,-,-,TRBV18,TGTGCCAGCTCACCAGAGAGCCTAGGCAAAAACATTCAGTACTTC,CASSPESLGKNIQYF
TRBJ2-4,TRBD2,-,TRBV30,TGTGCCTGCTCGCGCGGGGGGCAGAACATTCAGTACTTC,CACSRGGQNIQYF
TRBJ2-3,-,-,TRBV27,TGTGCCAGCAGTTTAAGAGGAGTCACAGATACGCAGTATTTT,CASSLRGVTDTQYF
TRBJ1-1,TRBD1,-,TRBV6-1,TGTGCCAGCAGTGAACCGGGACAGGGGTTGGCTGAAGCTTTCTTT,CASSEPGQGLAEAFF
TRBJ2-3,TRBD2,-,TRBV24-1,TGTGCCACCAGTGATTTGGGCGGGGGGCCTGAAGATACGCAGTATTTT,CATSDLGGGPEDTQYF
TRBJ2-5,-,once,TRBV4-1,TGCGCCAGCAGCCAATTGATCGCAGGCGAGACCCAGTACTTC,CASSQLIAGETQYF
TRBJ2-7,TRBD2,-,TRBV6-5,TGTGCCAGCAGCGAGCGGGGGCTTTACGAGCAGTACTTC,CASSERGLYEQYF
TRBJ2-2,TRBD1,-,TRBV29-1,TGCAGCTCGACAGGGATAGTCACCGGGGAGCTGTTTTTT,CSSTGIVTGELFF
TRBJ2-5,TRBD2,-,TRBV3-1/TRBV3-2,TGTGCCAGCAGCCAAGAACGACTAGCGGGAAAAGAGACCCAGTACTTC,CASSQERLAGKETQYF
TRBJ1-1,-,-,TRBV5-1,TGCGCCAGCAGCTTGGACGGACGGGGCACTGAAGCTTTCTTT,CASSLDGRGTEAFF
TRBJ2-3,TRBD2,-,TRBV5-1,TGCGCCAGCAGCTTAGGACTAGCGGGGGGTAAAGATACGCAGTATTTT,CASSLGLAGGKDTQYF
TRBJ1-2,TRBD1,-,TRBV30,TGTGCCTGGACCTACCGGGACAGGGAGGGTGGCTACACCTTC,CAWTYRDREGGYTF
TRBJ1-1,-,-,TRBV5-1,TGCGCCAGCAGTTATAGAGGCAGTCAGACTGAAGCTTTCTTT,CASSYRGSQTEAFF
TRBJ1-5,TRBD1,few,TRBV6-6,TGTGCCAGCAGCCACAGGGGGCGAGGGGATCAGCCCCAGCATTTT,CASSHRGRGDQPQHF
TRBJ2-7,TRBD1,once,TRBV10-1,TGCGCCAGCAGTGGGACAGGCCGCGAGCAGTACTTC,CASSGTGREQYF